One sample yielded the 20 T cell receptor beta chains listed below, sequenced in a study of CD8 T cells in ankylosing spondylitis. TCRdb re-analysed the 5' RACE reads in MiXCR, keeping a single row per CDR3 protein. The repertoire holds around 140,000 distinct CDR3 sequences, with approximately 17% as singletons. For these TCRs, the target antigens are not known. Study findings and constraints: Eight highly homologous variants formed a TCR beta motif that appeared characteristic of ankylosing spondylitis blood.

The sequencing input was blood, either unsorted or a sorted T cell fraction (not recorded which). Source of these receptors: a male donor with ankylosing spondylitis.

This rearrangement joins TRBV18 to TRBJ2-3; tentatively, D is TRBD1 (5 bases). V was clipped by 3 bases and J by 13 bases, with 14 bases between them. CDR1 is KGHSH and CDR2 is LQKENI in the germline V gene. This CDR3 has 12 residues. The CDR3 region has the DNA TGTGCCAGCTCACCCGGCAGGGTTAACGAGTATTTT. This encodes CASSPGRVNEYF.

This clonotype was detected only a few times. The chain joins TRBV21-1 to TRBJ2-7. TRBV21-1 is flagged as a pseudogene. The CDR3 has 10 residues. The CDR3 spells CASLKSEQYF. CDR3 nucleotides: TGTGCCAGCCTAAAGAGCGAGCAGTACTTC.

The rearrangement uses TRBV29-1 and TRBJ2-7, with 10 bases matching TRBD1. Germline V gives CDR1 SQVTM, CDR2 ANQGSEA. V trimming: 6 bases; J trimming: 7 bases; junction bases outside the gene matches: 12. The CDR3 length is 14 residues. CDR3 residues: CSVRLVGTGVEQYF. DNA for the CDR3: TGCAGCGTCAGATTGGTCGGGACAGGGGTTGAGCAGTACTTC.

This clonotype came up a few times. Mismatch with germline at one junction end may stem from a read error. The chain joins TRBV7-9 to TRBJ2-6, with D tentatively TRBD1 (5 bases). The germline CDR1 and CDR2 sequences are SEHNR and FQNEAQ (reference sequence). The CDR3 runs 16 residues. This CDR3 reads CASSLTRTSGANVLIF. CDR3 bases: TGTGCCAGCAGCTTAACCCGGACCTCTGGGGCCAACGTCCTGATTTTC.

The V call is TRBV12-3 or TRBV12-4, the J call TRBJ2-1, with D perhaps given as TRBD1 or TRBD2 (5 bases each). V dropped 6 bases and J dropped 2 bases, with 8 bases sitting between them. The CDR3 covers 13 residues. The CDR3 sequence is CASRPGPYNEQFF. CDR3 in DNA: TGTGCCAGCAGACCGGGGCCCTACAATGAGCAGTTCTTC.

The chain uses TRBV4-1 and TRBJ1-5; TRBD1 matches at 8 bases. The CDR3 totals 19 residues. From germline, CDR1 is MGHRA and CDR2 YSYEKL. With V trimmed by 0 bases and J by 0 bases, 10 bases remained unmatched. CDR3 nucleotides: TGCGCCAGCAGCCAAGATGGACAGGGCCCCGCATATAGCAATCAGCCCCAGCATTTT. Encoded protein: CASSQDGQGPAYSNQPQHF.

V gene TRBV7-6 combines with J gene TRBJ2-7, with D maybe TRBD2 (5 bases). CDR3 length equals 18 residues. Trimming removed 1 base at V and 4 bases at J, with 23 bases between. The germline V gene encodes CDR1 SGHVS and CDR2 FNYEAQ. CDR3 sequence: CASSLEAPGLGVRYEQYF. The CDR3 DNA follows: TGTGCCAGCAGCTTAGAGGCCCCCGGACTCGGAGTCCGGTACGAGCAGTACTTC.

This clonotype has just a few counts. The V call is TRBV9, the J call TRBJ2-3, with no clear D. The CDR3 runs to 16 residues. CDR1 is SGDLS, CDR2 YYNGEE, per germline. Trimming stripped 0 bases from V and 2 bases from J, with 13 bases between. Written as DNA, the CDR3 is TGTGCCAGCAGCGTAGTTGCGGAACCATTCACAGATACGCAGTATTTT. This encodes CASSVVAEPFTDTQYF.

This clonotype was recorded a few times. The chain is built from TRBV7-9 and TRBJ1-1; no reliable D call. Germline V gene data show CDR1 as SEHNR and CDR2 as FQNEAQ (reference sequence). The V and J ends lost 7 bases and 3 bases respectively, with 15 bases between them. The CDR3 runs to 14 residues. The CDR3 reads CASNFPRGYTEAFF. The CDR3 DNA sequence: TGTGCCAGCAACTTCCCCCGTGGGTACACTGAAGCTTTCTTT.

About this clonotype itself: A read error may be the cause here, since a much bigger clone is one base away. V and J are TRBV11-3 and TRBJ2-7; D is unresolved. This CDR3 is 17 amino acids long. The V gene lost 0 bases and the J gene lost 11 bases, with 26 bases spanning the gap. Germline values: CDR1 SGHNT, CDR2 YENEEA. CDR3: CASSLDLGTAPRFKEYF. CDR3 in DNA: TGTGCCAGCAGCTTAGATCTAGGCACAGCGCCAAGGTTTAAGGAGTACTTC.

This clonotype was picked up a small number of times. The chain recombines TRBV7-9 with TRBJ2-7, with 11 bases identical to TRBD2. The CDR3 sequence is 14 residues long. The ends lost 6 bases at V and 3 bases at J; junction bases unmatched: 4. Germline V gene data show CDR1 as SEHNR and CDR2 as FQNEAQ (reference sequence). DNA for the CDR3: TGTGCCAGCAGTACCGGGACTAGCGGCTACGAGCAGTACTTC. Its protein is CASSTGTSGYEQYF.

The chain employs TRBV16 and TRBJ1-2; D might be TRBD1 (6 bases). Trimming pared 0 bases from V and 7 bases from J, leaving 12 bases between. The length of the CDR3 is 14 residues. In germline, CDR1 is KGHSY, CDR2 FQNENV. The CDR3 is CASSQSADRFGYTF. The CDR3 DNA follows: TGTGCCAGCAGCCAATCGGCAGACAGGTTTGGCTACACCTTC.

The chain recombines TRBV12-3 or TRBV12-4 with TRBJ2-2; D not resolved. Trimming removed 3 bases at V and 6 bases at J, with 20 bases between. The CDR3 spans 17 residues. Written as DNA, the CDR3 is TGTGCCAGCAGTTTTCAGTTCATGGTGTCTTACGCCGGGGAGCTGTTTTTT. Translating it yields CASSFQFMVSYAGELFF.

This chain links TRBV12-3 or TRBV12-4 with TRBJ2-3, with TRBD1 identical over 11 bases. V lost 10 bases and J lost 5; bases outside the gene matches: 8. CDR3 length equals 14 residues. The CDR3 DNA is TGTGCCACCAGGGGGACAGGGGGGATAGATACGCAGTATTTT. This sequence encodes CATRGTGGIDTQYF.

In this sample, this clonotype turned up many times. This chain connects TRBV29-1 to TRBJ2-1; D is unclear. V was shortened by 4 bases and J by 8 bases, with 21 bases between the two germline ends. CDR3 length equals 15 residues. In germline, CDR1 is SQVTM, CDR2 ANQGSEA. The CDR3 DNA reads as TGCAGCGTTGTACTATTTATTGGGCATCGGGATGAGCAGTTCTTC. Translation: CSVVLFIGHRDEQFF.

This clonotype was observed a handful of times. The chain employs TRBV6-5 and TRBJ2-4; 7 bases align to TRBD2. The germline V gene has CDR1 MNHEY and CDR2 SVGAGI. The CDR3 is made up of 19 amino acids. The V gene end was trimmed by 0 bases and the J gene end by 0 bases; junction bases not matched to a gene: 11. The CDR3 is CASSYSASGKYLAKNIQYF. CDR3 in DNA: TGTGCCAGCAGTTACTCGGCTAGCGGAAAGTACCTAGCCAAAAACATTCAGTACTTC.

This clonotype was counted between two and nine times. The J gene is TRBJ2-5, the V gene TRBV4-1; D is unclear. This CDR3 region has 11 residues. V was cut by 3 bases and J by 4 bases, with 3 bases left in between. Germline assignment: CDR1 MGHRA and CDR2 YSYEKL. CDR3 sequence: CASSHAETQYF. In DNA, the CDR3 is TGCGCCAGCAGCCATGCAGAGACCCAGTACTTC.

This clonotype was observed a handful of times. The chain joins TRBV4-2 to TRBJ1-2; no clear D. The CDR3 contains 15 residues. The germline V gene encodes CDR1 LGHNA and CDR2 YNFKEQ. Trimming shortened V by 1 base and J by 2 bases, and 11 bases separated the two germline ends. The chain's CDR3 is CASSQGANGNYGYTF. The DNA of the CDR3 is TGTGCCAGCAGCCAAGGGGCAAACGGGAACTATGGCTACACCTTC.

CDR3 DNA sequence: TGTGCCAGCAGCTTAGCAGGCGGGAGAGGAGGCTACGAGCAGTACTTC. This translates into CASSLAGGRGGYEQYF. V usage is TRBV13 and J usage is TRBJ2-7; 7 bases are a match to TRBD2. V lost 1 base to trimming and J lost 3 bases; unmatched junction nucleotides: 9. CDR1 and CDR2 from the germline V gene are PRHDT and FYEKMQ (reference sequence). CDR3 length: 16 residues.

The V call is TRBV20-1, the J call TRBJ2-1, with TRBD2 identical over 14 bases. J lost 9 bases, V lost 0 bases, and 10 bases had no gene match. The CDR3 covers 17 residues. In germline, CDR1 is DFQATT, CDR2 SNEGSKA (reference sequence). CDR3 region: CSARDNGLAGGRGEQFF. DNA of the CDR3: TGCAGTGCTAGAGATAATGGACTAGCGGGAGGTCGCGGTGAGCAGTTCTTC.